The sequence of this T cell receptor (beta chain) was determined in a study of shared clonotypes between healthy human individuals. Study-wide results and limits: The diversity represented, both genetic and in exposure history, was limited by few donors.

The data were produced by immunoSEQ multiplex PCR, yet TCRdb's version contains in-frame clones alone and is incomplete. Found here are some 2.4 million clones, 93% of them singletons; the top ten hold roughly 0.36%. With regard to this clone: Its antigen is as yet unknown.

Germline CDR1 SGHAT, CDR2 FQNNGV. The CDR3 sequence is 13 residues long. Trimming cost V 5 bases and J 6 bases; bases outside gene matches: 4. This chain connects TRBV11-2 to TRBJ2-1; 7 positions match TRBD2. This TCR was sampled from a man aged 18 to 29 in good health. Some clones in this sample may be carry-over from other donors' samples. The source material was naive CD4+ T cells from PBMCs. Subset given: CD45RA+ positively selected. CDR3 in amino acids: CASSAGVSNEQFF. The CDR3 DNA reads as TGTGCCAGCAGCGCGGGGGTTAGCAATGAGCAGTTCTTC. The variable domain in full, with the rest retrieved from reference TRBV11-2 and TRBJ2-1, is EAGVAQSPRYKIIEKRQSVAFWCNPISGHATLYWYQQILGQGPKLLIQFQNNGVVDDSQLPKDRFSAERLKGVDSTLKIQPAKLEDSAVYLCASSAGVSNEQFFGPGTRLTVL.